This is a list of T cell receptor beta chains from one sample in a study of identical twins. TCRdb re-derived calls from the 5' RACE reads in MiXCR, one entry per CDR3 protein. This sample has 1,800,000 or so distinct CDR3 sequences, with less than 35% found just once. Sequencing was carried out using cord blood. Every receptor here comes from a newborn girl in good health. Each CDR3 is given with its conserved first and last residue. The D gene is left open where the match is weak.

j_call: TRBJ1-3; d_call: NA; v_call: TRBV5-1; cdr3_aa: CASSLTDLYSGNTIYF
j_call: TRBJ2-5; d_call: TRBD2; v_call: TRBV2; cdr3_aa: CASRGSGRNQYF
j_call: TRBJ2-3; d_call: NA; v_call: TRBV29-1; cdr3_aa: CSVEGVWGTDTQYF
j_call: TRBJ2-1; d_call: TRBD2; v_call: TRBV20-1; cdr3_aa: CSARSSGRANEQFF
j_call: TRBJ1-5; d_call: NA; v_call: TRBV3-1; cdr3_aa: CASRGGNNQPQHF
j_call: TRBJ2-1; d_call: NA; v_call: TRBV4-2; cdr3_aa: CASSQETTGSDEQFF
j_call: TRBJ2-1; d_call: TRBD2; v_call: TRBV12-3/TRBV12-4; cdr3_aa: CASTKVGISGAQTGEQFF
j_call: TRBJ2-3; d_call: NA; v_call: TRBV20-1; cdr3_aa: CSAKPTGRDTQYF
j_call: TRBJ2-1; d_call: TRBD2; v_call: TRBV14; cdr3_aa: CASSQGLAGGGEQFF
j_call: NA; d_call: TRBD1; v_call: TRBV2; cdr3_aa: CASSAAGQGKFYEQYF
j_call: TRBJ2-5; d_call: NA; v_call: TRBV5-1; cdr3_aa: CASSQPGHQETQYF
j_call: TRBJ2-1; d_call: TRBD2; v_call: TRBV27; cdr3_aa: CASSWRTSGKEQFF
j_call: TRBJ2-3; d_call: TRBD2; v_call: TRBV3-1; cdr3_aa: CATGPSGITDTQYF
j_call: TRBJ1-6; d_call: NA; v_call: TRBV29-1; cdr3_aa: CSVGGGGDSPLHF
j_call: TRBJ1-2; d_call: NA; v_call: TRBV20-1; cdr3_aa: CSARQFYGFTF
j_call: TRBJ2-4; d_call: TRBD1; v_call: TRBV24-1; cdr3_aa: CATSPRGPLYNEQYF
j_call: TRBJ2-6; d_call: NA; v_call: TRBV9; cdr3_aa: CASSVQSGANVLTF
j_call: TRBJ1-6; d_call: NA; v_call: TRBV21-1; cdr3_aa: CASSNRDSPLHF
j_call: NA; d_call: TRBD2; v_call: TRBV7-2; cdr3_aa: CASSLFALGLAGDNEQYF
j_call: TRBJ2-3; d_call: TRBD2; v_call: TRBV12-3/TRBV12-4; cdr3_aa: CASSSQPGLAGDTQYF
j_call: TRBJ2-5; d_call: NA; v_call: TRBV6-6; cdr3_aa: CASSYRDVQETQYF
j_call: TRBJ2-1; d_call: TRBD2; v_call: TRBV4-1; cdr3_aa: CASSQDRGLAGRSSYNEQFF
j_call: TRBJ2-1; d_call: NA; v_call: TRBV4-2; cdr3_aa: CASSQDGPARGEQFF
j_call: TRBJ1-6; d_call: NA; v_call: TRBV20-1; cdr3_aa: CSARAAKRSYNSPLHF